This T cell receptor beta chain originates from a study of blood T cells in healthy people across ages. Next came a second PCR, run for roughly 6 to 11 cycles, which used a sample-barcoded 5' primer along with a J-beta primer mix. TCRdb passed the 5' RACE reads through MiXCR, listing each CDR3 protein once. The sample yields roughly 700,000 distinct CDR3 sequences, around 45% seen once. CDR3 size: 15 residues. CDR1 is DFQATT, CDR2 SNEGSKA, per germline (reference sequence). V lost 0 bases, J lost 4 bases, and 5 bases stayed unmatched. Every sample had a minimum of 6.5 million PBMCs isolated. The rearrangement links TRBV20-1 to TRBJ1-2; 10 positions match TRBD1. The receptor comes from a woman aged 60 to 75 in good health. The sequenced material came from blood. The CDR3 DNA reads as TGCAGTGCTAGAGATGGGACAGGGGTTGCCTATGGCTACACCTTC. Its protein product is CSARDGTGVAYGYTF.